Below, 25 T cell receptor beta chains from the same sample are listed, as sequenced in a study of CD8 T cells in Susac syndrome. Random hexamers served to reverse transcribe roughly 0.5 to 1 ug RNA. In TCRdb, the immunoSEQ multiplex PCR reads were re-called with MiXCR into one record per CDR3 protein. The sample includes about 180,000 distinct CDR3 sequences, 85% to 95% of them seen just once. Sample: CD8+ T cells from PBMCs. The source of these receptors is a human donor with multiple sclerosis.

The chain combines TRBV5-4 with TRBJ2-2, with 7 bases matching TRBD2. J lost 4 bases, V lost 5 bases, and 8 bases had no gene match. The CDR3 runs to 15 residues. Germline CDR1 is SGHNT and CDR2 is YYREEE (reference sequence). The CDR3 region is CASRPPGLSTGELFF. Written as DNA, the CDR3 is TGTGCCAGCAGGCCACCGGGACTATCCACCGGGGAGCTGTTTTTT. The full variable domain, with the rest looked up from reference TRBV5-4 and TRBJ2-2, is ETGVTQSPTHLIKTRGQQVTLRCSSQSGHNTVSWYQQALGQGPQFIFQYYREEENGRGNFPPRFSGLQFPNYSSELNVNALELDDSALYLCASRPPGLSTGELFFGEGSRLTVL.

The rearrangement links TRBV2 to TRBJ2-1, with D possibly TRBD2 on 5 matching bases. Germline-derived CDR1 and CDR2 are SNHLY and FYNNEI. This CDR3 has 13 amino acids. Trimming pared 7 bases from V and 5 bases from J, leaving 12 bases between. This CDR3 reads CASTPGINNEQFF. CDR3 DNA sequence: TGTGCCAGCACGCCGGGGATAAACAATGAGCAGTTCTTC.

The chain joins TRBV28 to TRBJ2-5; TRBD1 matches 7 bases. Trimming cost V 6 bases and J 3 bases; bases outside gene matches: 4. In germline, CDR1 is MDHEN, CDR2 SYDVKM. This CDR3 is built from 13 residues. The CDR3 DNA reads TGTGCCAGCAGCCTGGGACAGAAAGAGACCCAGTACTTC. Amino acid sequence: CASSLGQKETQYF.

This chain's CDR3 is CSVVGGAQPNYGYTF. CDR3 nucleotides: TGCAGCGTTGTAGGAGGGGCCCAACCTAACTATGGCTACACCTTC. This rearrangement joins TRBV29-1 to TRBJ1-2, with D tentatively TRBD1 (5 bases). Per germline, CDR1 SQVTM and CDR2 ANQGSEA. There are 15 residues in the CDR3. V lost 4 bases and J 0 bases, leaving 15 bases between the germline ends.

The CDR3 bases are TGCAGTGCTAGAGGGCCAACAGGGGAAGATACGCAGTATTTT. Protein sequence: CSARGPTGEDTQYF. This chain links TRBV20-1 with TRBJ2-3, with TRBD1 matching over 7 bases. The V segment lost 1 base and the J segment 5 bases; nucleotides outside the gene matches: 6. Germline V CDR1 and CDR2: DFQATT, SNEGSKA (reference sequence). This CDR3 spans 14 amino acids.

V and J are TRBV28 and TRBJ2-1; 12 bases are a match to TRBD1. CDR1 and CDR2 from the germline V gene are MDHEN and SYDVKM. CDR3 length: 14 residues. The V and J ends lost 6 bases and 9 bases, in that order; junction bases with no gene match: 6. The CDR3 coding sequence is TGTGCCAGCAGCCCGGGACAGGGGGCTGGTGAGCAGTTCTTC. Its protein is CASSPGQGAGEQFF.

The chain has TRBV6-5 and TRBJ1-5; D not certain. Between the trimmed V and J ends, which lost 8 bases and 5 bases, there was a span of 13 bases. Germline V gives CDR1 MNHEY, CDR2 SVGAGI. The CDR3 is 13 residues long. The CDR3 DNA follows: TGTGCCAGCTCTGACATCCCTCATCAGCCCCAGCATTTT. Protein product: CASSDIPHQPQHF.

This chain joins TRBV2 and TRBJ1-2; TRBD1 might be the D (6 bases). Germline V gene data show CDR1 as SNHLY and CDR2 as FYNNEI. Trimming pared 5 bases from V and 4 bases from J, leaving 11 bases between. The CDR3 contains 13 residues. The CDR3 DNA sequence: TGTGCCAGCAGTCAAGGGGGTAGCTATGGCTACACCTTC. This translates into CASSQGGSYGYTF. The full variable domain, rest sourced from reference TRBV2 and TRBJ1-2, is EPEVTQTPSHQVTQMGQEVILRCVPISNHLYFYWYRQILGQKVEFLVSFYNNEISEKSEIFDDQFSVERPDGSNFTLKIRSTKLEDSAMYFCASSQGGSYGYTFGSGTRLTVV.

CDR3 residues: CASTASGRAWGTQYF. The DNA for the CDR3 is TGTGCCAGCACGGCTAGCGGGAGGGCATGGGGGACCCAGTACTTC. The rearrangement uses TRBV28 and TRBJ2-5, with 12 bases lining up with TRBD2. The CDR3 loop spans 15 amino acids. V trimming: 7 bases; J trimming: 7 bases; junction bases outside the gene matches: 10. Germline-derived CDR1 and CDR2 are MDHEN and SYDVKM. Supplemented by reference TRBV28 and TRBJ2-5, the full variable domain reads DVKVTQSSRYLVKRTGEKVFLECVQDMDHENMFWYRQDPGLGLRLIYFSYDVKMKEKGDIPEGYSVSREKKERFSLILESASTNQTSMYLCASTASGRAWGTQYFGPGTRLLVL.

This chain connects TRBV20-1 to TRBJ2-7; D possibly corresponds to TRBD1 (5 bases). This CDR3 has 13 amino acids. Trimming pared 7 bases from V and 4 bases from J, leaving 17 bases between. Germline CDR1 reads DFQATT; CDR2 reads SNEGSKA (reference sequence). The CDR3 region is CSVKGPGFYEQYF. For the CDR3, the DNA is TGCAGTGTTAAGGGTCCAGGGTTTTACGAGCAGTACTTC.

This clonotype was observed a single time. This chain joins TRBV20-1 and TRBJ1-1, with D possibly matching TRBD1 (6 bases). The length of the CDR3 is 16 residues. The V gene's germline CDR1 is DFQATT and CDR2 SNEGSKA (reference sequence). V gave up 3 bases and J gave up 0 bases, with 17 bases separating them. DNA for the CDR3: TGCAGTGCTAGTCGAGGGGGATTTAGGATGAACACTGAAGCTTTCTTT. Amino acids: CSASRGGFRMNTEAFF.

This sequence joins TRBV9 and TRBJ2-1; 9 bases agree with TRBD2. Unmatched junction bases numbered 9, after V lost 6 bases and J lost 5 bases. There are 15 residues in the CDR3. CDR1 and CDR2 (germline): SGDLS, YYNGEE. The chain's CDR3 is CASTPGGRVDNEQFF. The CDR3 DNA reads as TGTGCCAGCACCCCGGGCGGGAGGGTCGACAATGAGCAGTTCTTC.

CDR3 in DNA: TGTGCCAGCAGTTACGGCCCCTGGTACAACCAAGAGACCCAGTACTTC. Translated: CASSYGPWYNQETQYF. The gene calls are TRBV6-5 and TRBJ2-5; no reliable D call. This CDR3 spans 16 amino acids. Germline V gene sequence: CDR1 MNHEY, CDR2 SVGAGI. Between the trimmed V and J ends, which lost 2 bases and 0 bases, there was a span of 13 bases.

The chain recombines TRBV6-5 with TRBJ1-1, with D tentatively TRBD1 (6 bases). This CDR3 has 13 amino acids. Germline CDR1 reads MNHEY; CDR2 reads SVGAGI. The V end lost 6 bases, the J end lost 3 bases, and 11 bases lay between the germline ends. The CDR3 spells CASSLGHHTEAFF. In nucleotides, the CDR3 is TGTGCCAGCAGCTTGGGACACCACACTGAAGCTTTCTTT.

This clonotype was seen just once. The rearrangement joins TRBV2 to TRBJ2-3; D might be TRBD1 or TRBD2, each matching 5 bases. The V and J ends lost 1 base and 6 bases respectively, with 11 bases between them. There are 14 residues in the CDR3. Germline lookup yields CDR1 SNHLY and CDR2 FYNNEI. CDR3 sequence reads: CASSEEGRSDTQYF. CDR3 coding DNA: TGTGCCAGCAGTGAAGAGGGGAGATCGGATACGCAGTATTTT.

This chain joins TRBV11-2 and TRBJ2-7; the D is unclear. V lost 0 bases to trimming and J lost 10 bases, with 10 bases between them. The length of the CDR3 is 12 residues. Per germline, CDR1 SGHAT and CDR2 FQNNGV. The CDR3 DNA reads TGTGCCAGCAGCTTAGATCTGCGCACACAGTACTTC. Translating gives CASSLDLRTQYF.

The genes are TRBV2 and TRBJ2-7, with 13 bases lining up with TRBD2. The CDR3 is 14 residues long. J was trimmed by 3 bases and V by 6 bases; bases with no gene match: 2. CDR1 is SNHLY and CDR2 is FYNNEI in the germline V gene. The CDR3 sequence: CASRGTSGIYEQYF. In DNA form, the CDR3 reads TGTGCCAGCAGGGGGACTAGCGGGATCTACGAGCAGTACTTC. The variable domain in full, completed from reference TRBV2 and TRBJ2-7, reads EPEVTQTPSHQVTQMGQEVILRCVPISNHLYFYWYRQILGQKVEFLVSFYNNEISEKSEIFDDQFSVERPDGSNFTLKIRSTKLEDSAMYFCASRGTSGIYEQYFGPGTRLTVT.

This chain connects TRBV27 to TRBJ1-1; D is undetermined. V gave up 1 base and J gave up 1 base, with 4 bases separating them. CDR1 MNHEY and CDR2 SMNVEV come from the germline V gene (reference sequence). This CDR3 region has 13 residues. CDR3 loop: CASSLFWNTEAFF. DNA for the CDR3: TGTGCCAGCAGTTTATTTTGGAACACTGAAGCTTTCTTT.

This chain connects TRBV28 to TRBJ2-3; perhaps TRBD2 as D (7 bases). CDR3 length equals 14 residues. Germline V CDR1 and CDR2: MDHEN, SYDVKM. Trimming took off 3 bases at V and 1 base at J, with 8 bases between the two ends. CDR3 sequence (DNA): TGTGCCAGCAGTTTGGGGGGGCGCACAGATACGCAGTATTTT. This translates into CASSLGGRTDTQYF.

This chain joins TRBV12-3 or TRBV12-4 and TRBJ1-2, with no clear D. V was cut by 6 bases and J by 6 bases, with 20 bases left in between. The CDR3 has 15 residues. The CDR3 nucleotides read TGTGCCAGCAGCCCGAGTATCGGCTTCTTCGATGGCTACACCTTC. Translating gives CASSPSIGFFDGYTF.

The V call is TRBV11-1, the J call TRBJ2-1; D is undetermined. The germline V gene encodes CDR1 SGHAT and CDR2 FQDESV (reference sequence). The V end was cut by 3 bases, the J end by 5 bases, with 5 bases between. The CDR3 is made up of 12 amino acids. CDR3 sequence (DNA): TGTGCCAGCAGCTTCTTCCACAATGAGCAGTTCTTC. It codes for CASSFFHNEQFF. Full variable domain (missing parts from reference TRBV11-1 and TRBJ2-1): EAEVAQSPRYKITEKSQAVAFWCDPISGHATLYWYRQILGQGPELLVQFQDESVVDDSQLPKDRFSAERLKGVDSTLKIQPAELGDSAMYLCASSFFHNEQFFGPGTRLTVL.

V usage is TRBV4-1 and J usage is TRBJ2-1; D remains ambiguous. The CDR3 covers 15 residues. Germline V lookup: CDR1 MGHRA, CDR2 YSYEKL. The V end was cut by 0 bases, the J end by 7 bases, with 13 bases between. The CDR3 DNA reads TGCGCCAGCAGCCAAGATAGGTTAGCACGGAATGAGCAGTTCTTC. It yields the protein CASSQDRLARNEQFF.

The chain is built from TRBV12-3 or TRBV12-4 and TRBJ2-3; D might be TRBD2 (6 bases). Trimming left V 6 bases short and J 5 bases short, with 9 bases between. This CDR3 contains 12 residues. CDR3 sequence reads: CASRYSGDTQYF. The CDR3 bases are TGTGCCAGCAGATATAGCGGAGATACGCAGTATTTT.

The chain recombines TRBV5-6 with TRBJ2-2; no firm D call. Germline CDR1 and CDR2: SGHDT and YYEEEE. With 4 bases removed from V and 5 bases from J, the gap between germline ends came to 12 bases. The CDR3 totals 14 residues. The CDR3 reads CASSGRIGTGELFF. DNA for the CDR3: TGTGCCAGCAGCGGGCGGATTGGAACCGGGGAGCTGTTTTTT.

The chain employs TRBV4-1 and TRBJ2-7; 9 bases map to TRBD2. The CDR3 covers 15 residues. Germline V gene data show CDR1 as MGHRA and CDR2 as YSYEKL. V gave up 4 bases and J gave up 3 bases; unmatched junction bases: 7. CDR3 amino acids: CASSLLDSGSYEQYF. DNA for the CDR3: TGCGCCAGCAGCCTCCTGGATAGCGGGAGCTACGAGCAGTACTTC.